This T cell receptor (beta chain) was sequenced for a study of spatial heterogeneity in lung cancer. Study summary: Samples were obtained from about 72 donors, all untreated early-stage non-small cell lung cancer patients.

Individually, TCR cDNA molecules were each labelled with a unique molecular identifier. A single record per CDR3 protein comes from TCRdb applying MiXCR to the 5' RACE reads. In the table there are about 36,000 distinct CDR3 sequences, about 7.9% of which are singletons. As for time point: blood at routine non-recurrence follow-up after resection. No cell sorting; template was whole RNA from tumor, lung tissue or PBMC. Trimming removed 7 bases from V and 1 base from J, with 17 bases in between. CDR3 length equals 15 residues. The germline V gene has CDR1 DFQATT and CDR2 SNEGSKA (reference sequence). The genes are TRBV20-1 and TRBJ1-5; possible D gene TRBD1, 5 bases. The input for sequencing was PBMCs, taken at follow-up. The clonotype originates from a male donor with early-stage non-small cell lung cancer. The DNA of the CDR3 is TGCAGTGTTGCAGGGTCTTGGGCGAGCAATCAGCCCCAGCATTTT. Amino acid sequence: CSVAGSWASNQPQHF.